The clone carrying this TCR beta chain appeared many times. The time point here: persistent/refractory GD, antithyroid drugs over 5 years with positive TRAb. With RNA extracted from PBMCs as input, the TCR library was made. This entry belongs to a study of regulatory T cells in long-lasting Graves disease. Investigators prepared the TCR beta libraries by applying iRepertoire HTBI primers and Arm-PCR of CDR3 regions. In TCRdb, the multiplex PCR reads were re-called with MiXCR into one record per CDR3 protein. This table has 450,000 or so distinct CDR3 sequences, more than 20% appearing once. This TCR derives from a female donor with Graves disease. This specimen consisted of peripheral blood mononuclear cells (PBMCs), obtained when the disease was refractory, from a patient treated with antithyroid drugs.

CDR3 protein: CASSLRIGKYYNEQFF. The DNA for the CDR3 is TGTGCCAGCAGCCTCCGAATAGGGAAATACTACAATGAGCAGTTCTTC. The chain carries TRBV7-2 and TRBJ2-1; D is ambiguous. Germline loops: CDR1 SGHTA, CDR2 FQGNSA. Trimming took 5 bases from V and 3 from J, leaving 17 bases between them. There are 16 residues in the CDR3.